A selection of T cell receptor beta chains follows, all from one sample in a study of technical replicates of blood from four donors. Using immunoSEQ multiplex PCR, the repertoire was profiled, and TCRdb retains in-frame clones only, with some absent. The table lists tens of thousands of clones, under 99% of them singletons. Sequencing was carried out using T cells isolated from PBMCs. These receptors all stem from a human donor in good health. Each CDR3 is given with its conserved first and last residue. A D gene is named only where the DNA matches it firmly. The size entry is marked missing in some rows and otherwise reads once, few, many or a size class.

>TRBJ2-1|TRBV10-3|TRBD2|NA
CAINLAGGPQFF
TGTGCCATCAACCTAGCGGGAGGCCCGCAGTTCTTC
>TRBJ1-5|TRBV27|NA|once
CASSLLGALNQPQHF
TGTGCCAGCAGTTTATTAGGAGCCCTGAATCAGCCCCAGCATTTT
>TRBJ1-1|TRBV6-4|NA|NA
CASTGKLEAFF
TGTGCCAGCACAGGAAAGCTAGAAGCTTTCTTT
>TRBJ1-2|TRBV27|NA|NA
CASPRQGPVYTF
TGTGCCAGCCCTCGCCAGGGGCCAGTCTACACCTTC
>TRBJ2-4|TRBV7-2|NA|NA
CASSSVYGGNIQYF
TGTGCCAGCAGCTCCGTCTACGGGGGAAACATTCAGTACTTC
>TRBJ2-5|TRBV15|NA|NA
CATSRDLFSGGETQYF
TGTGCCACCAGCAGAGATTTGTTTAGCGGTGGAGAGACCCAGTACTTC
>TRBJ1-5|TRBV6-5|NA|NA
CASSTGLENQPQHF
TGTGCCAGCAGTACGGGGTTGGAGAATCAGCCCCAGCATTTT
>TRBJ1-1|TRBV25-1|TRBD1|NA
CASAGTGGNEAFF
TGTGCCAGTGCCGGGACAGGGGGAAATGAAGCTTTCTTT
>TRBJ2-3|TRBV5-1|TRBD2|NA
CASSDSGRVTDTQYF
TGCGCCAGCAGTGATAGCGGGAGGGTCACAGATACGCAGTATTTT
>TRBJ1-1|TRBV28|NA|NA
CASSLTRGVITEAFF
TGTGCCAGCAGTTTGACTCGGGGGGTGATCACTGAAGCTTTCTTT
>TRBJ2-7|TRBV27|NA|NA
CASGLGGGSYEQYF
TGTGCCAGCGGCTTGGGGGGAGGCTCCTACGAGCAGTACTTC
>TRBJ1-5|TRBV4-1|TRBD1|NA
CASSQVMTGGYLDQPQHF
TGCGCCAGCAGCCAAGTTATGACAGGGGGATATTTAGATCAGCCCCAGCATTTT
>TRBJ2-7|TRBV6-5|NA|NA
CASSYSDSFYEQYF
TGTGCCAGCAGTTACTCCGACAGCTTCTACGAGCAGTACTTC
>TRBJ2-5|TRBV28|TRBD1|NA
CASSGTGAGETQYF
TGTGCCAGCAGCGGAACAGGGGCTGGGGAGACCCAGTACTTC
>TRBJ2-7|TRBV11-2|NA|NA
CASSFRGYEQYF
TGTGCCAGCAGCTTCAGGGGCTACGAGCAGTACTTC
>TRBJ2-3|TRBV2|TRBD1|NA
CASRDRGDTQYF
TGTGCCAGCAGAGACAGGGGAGATACGCAGTATTTT
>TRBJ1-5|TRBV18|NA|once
CASSLNRIEGNQPQHF
TGTGCCAGCTCATTGAACAGGATAGAAGGCAATCAGCCCCAGCATTTT
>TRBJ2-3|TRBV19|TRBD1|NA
CASSRQGGDTQYF
TGTGCCAGTAGTAGACAGGGGGGGGATACGCAGTATTTT
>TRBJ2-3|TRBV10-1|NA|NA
CASSEEIARTDTQYF
TGCGCCAGCAGTGAGGAGATAGCGCGAACAGATACGCAGTATTTT
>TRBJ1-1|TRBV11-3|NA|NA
CASSLSGNTEAFF
TGTGCCAGCAGCTTAAGCGGGAACACTGAAGCTTTCTTT
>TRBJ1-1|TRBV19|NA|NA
CASSIVRGLMNTEAFF
TGTGCCAGTAGTATAGTCCGCGGACTTATGAACACTGAAGCTTTCTTT
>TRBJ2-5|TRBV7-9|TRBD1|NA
CASSSTGFLETQYF
TGTGCCAGCAGCTCGACAGGGTTCCTCGAGACCCAGTACTTC
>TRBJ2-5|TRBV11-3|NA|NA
CASSLGLQETQYF
TGTGCCAGCAGCTTAGGACTTCAAGAGACCCAGTACTTC